This T cell receptor beta chain was identified in a study of blood T cell repertoires in COVID-19. Whole-study context: COVID-19 samples, acute and convalescent, were from the United States, Italy and Spain. Sources were T cells, B-cell-depleted T cells, or PBMCs; the material itself was cDNA or gDNA.

V lost 5 bases and J lost 2, with 10 bases in between. CDR1 and CDR2 from the germline V gene are SGHTA and FQGNSA. This CDR3 comprises 14 residues. While infection was still active, Seattle patients were enrolled and then followed longitudinally. In the original workflow: For nucleated cells, counts were estimated from reference gene primer amplification. Only in-frame clones appear in the TCRdb table, and some are missing; sequencing was by immunoSEQ multiplex PCR. Clone size and the V and J calls come from that table; the DNA yielded D and trimming. The sample comprises hundreds of thousands of clones, roughly 86% of which are singletons, and 7.3% rests with the top ten.

Sample: peripheral blood. This receptor was obtained from a woman in her 70s with COVID-19, enrolled during active disease. The chain couples TRBV7-2 to TRBJ1-5; no firm D call. The CDR3 loop reads CASSNRGGNQPQHF. CDR3 coding DNA: TGTGCCAGCAGCAATCGGGGAGGCAATCAGCCCCAGCATTTT.